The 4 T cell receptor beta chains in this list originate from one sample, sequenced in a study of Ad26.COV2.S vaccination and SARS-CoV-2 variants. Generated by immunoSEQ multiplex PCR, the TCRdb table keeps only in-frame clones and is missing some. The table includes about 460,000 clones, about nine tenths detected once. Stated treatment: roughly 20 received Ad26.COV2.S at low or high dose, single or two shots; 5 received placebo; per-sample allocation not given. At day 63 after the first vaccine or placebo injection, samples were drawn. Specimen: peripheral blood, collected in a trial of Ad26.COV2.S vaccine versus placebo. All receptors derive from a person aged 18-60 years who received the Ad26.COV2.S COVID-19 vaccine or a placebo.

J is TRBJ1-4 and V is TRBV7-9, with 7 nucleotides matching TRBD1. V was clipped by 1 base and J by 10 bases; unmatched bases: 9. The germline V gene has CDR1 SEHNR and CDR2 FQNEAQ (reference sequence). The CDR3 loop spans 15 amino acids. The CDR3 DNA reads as TGTGCCAGCAGCTTAGGGGGACAGCTCGGGTCAAAACTGTTTTTT. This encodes CASSLGGQLGSKLFF.

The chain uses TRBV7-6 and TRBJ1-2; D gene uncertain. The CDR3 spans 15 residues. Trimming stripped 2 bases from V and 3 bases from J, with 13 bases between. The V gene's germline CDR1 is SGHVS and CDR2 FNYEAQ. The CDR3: CASSLSWQPYYGYTF. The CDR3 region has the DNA TGTGCCAGCAGCTTAAGTTGGCAGCCGTACTATGGCTACACCTTC.

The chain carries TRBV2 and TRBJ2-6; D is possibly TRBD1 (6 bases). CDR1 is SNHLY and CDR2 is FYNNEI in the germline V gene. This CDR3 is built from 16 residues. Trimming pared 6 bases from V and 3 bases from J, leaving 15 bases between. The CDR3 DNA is TGTGCCAGCAGGGGGGCGCTAGGGTTTGGGGCCAACGTCCTGACTTTC. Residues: CASRGALGFGANVLTF. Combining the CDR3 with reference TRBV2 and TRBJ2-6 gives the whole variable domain EPEVTQTPSHQVTQMGQEVILRCVPISNHLYFYWYRQILGQKVEFLVSFYNNEISEKSEIFDDQFSVERPDGSNFTLKIRSTKLEDSAMYFCASRGALGFGANVLTFGAGSRLTVL.

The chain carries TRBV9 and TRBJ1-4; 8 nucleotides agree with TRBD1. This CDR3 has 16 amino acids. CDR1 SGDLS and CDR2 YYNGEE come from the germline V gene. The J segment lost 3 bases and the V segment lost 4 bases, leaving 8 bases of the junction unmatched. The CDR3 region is CASSTDDRGANEKLFF. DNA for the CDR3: TGTGCCAGCAGCACCGATGACAGGGGAGCTAATGAAAAACTGTTTTTT.